Listed below are T cell receptor beta chains from one sample, sequenced in a study of beta chain features in type 1 diabetes. Assay used: immunoSEQ multiplex PCR; TCRdb lists only in-frame clones, some missing. The sample yields about 330,000 clones, approximately 10% seen once. The material sequenced was naive CD4+ T cells from blood. The receptors originated from a woman younger than 45 in good health. Each CDR3 is given with its conserved first and last residue. Fields, in order: CDR3 length, clone size, D gene, J gene, V gene, CDR3 protein, CDR3 DNA. D genes are given only for firm matches. Clone sizes are given selectively: once, few, many, or a class where the clone is expanded.

>14|.|TRBD1|TRBJ1-1|TRBV18
CASSPDRVLTEAFF
TGTGCCAGCTCACCAGACAGGGTCTTAACTGAAGCTTTCTTT
>13|few|.|TRBJ2-3|TRBV30
CAWSVRSPDTQYF
TGTGCCTGGAGTGTTCGTAGCCCAGATACGCAGTATTTT
>17|.|TRBD1|TRBJ2-6|TRBV28
CASSMGQTGTGANVLTF
TGTGCCAGCAGTATGGGACAGACGGGAACTGGGGCCAACGTCCTGACTTTC
>14|few|.|TRBJ1-4|TRBV7-9
CASSFEQHNEKLFF
TGTGCCAGCAGCTTTGAACAGCATAATGAAAAACTGTTTTTT
>16|.|TRBD2|TRBJ2-5|TRBV5-8
CASEDRIAGGRETQYF
TGTGCCAGCGAAGACAGAATAGCGGGAGGTCGGGAGACCCAGTACTTC
>16|.|.|TRBJ2-5|TRBV9
CASSVGTGSIQETQYF
TGTGCCAGCAGCGTAGGTACAGGCTCGATCCAAGAGACCCAGTACTTC
>15|few|TRBD1|TRBJ2-2|TRBV28
CASSLLGTGTGELFF
TGTGCCAGCAGTTTGCTGGGGACAGGCACCGGGGAGCTGTTTTTT
>11|few|.|TRBJ2-1|TRBV2
CASSFYNEQFF
TGTGCCAGCAGCTTCTACAATGAGCAGTTCTTC
>12|.|.|TRBJ2-7|TRBV10-3
CAISAQGYEQYF
TGTGCCATCAGTGCACAGGGATACGAGCAGTACTTC
>15|.|.|TRBJ2-7|TRBV11-2
CASSLDPGRAYEQYF
TGTGCCAGCAGCTTAGACCCGGGAAGGGCGTACGAGCAGTACTTC
>14|few|TRBD1|TRBJ1-1|TRBV29-1
CSVEGQGLSTEAFF
TGCAGCGTTGAGGGACAGGGCCTGAGCACTGAAGCTTTCTTT
>14|many|TRBD1|TRBJ2-5|TRBV29-1
CSVPGTAIQETQYF
TGCAGCGTCCCCGGGACAGCTATCCAAGAGACCCAGTACTTC
>16|.|.|TRBJ2-3|TRBV9
CASSVVGRKGTDTQYF
TGTGCCAGCAGCGTAGTTGGGAGGAAAGGCACAGATACGCAGTATTTT
>17|.|TRBD2|TRBJ2-3|TRBV7-9
CASSTGGLAGVRDTQYF
TGTGCCAGCAGCACTGGCGGACTAGCGGGAGTTCGGGATACGCAGTATTTT
>13|.|.|TRBJ1-1|TRBV29-1
CSVEKGEGTEAFF
TGCAGCGTTGAGAAAGGGGAGGGCACTGAAGCTTTCTTT
>15|.|TRBD2|TRBJ2-7|TRBV19
CASSSPSLTSEEQYF
TGTGCCAGTAGTTCCCCCTCCTTGACTAGCGAAGAGCAGTACTTC
>15|.|TRBD1|TRBJ1-5|TRBV25-1
CASSLSGQGNQPQHF
TGTGCCAGCAGCCTAAGTGGACAGGGAAATCAGCCCCAGCATTTT
>18|few|TRBD2|TRBJ2-3|TRBV11-3
CASSLDRLLVGRKDTQYF
TGTGCCAGCAGCTTAGATCGTTTATTAGTCGGGAGGAAAGATACGCAGTATTTT
>12|.|.|TRBJ1-2|TRBV18
CASSAGIYGYTF
TGTGCCAGCTCAGCAGGGATTTATGGCTACACCTTC
>15|few|TRBD1|TRBJ1-5|TRBV30
CAWSQGQGSNQPQHF
TGTGCCTGGAGTCAGGGACAGGGTAGCAATCAGCCCCAGCATTTT
>15|few|TRBD2|TRBJ2-3|TRBV27
CASSFSLAGTDTQYF
TGTGCCAGCAGTTTTAGTCTAGCGGGCACAGATACGCAGTATTTT
>16|few|TRBD2|TRBJ2-3|TRBV7-3
CASSPSGLAGTDTQYF
TGTGCCAGCAGCCCCTCTGGACTAGCGGGCACAGATACGCAGTATTTT
>15|.|TRBD2|TRBJ2-3|TRBV30
CAWSQLAGGRDTQYF
TGTGCCTGGAGTCAACTAGCGGGAGGGAGGGATACGCAGTATTTT
>16|few|TRBD1|TRBJ1-4|TRBV7-9
CASSPRGQGNNEKLFF
TGTGCCAGCAGCCCAAGGGGACAGGGAAATAATGAAAAACTGTTTTTT
>15|few|TRBD2|TRBJ2-7|TRBV5-4
CASRTAGGDPYEQYF
TGTGCCAGCAGAACCGCCGGGGGGGATCCCTACGAGCAGTACTTC
>16|few|TRBD1|TRBJ2-7|TRBV9
CASSVEEDRRSYEQYF
TGTGCCAGCAGCGTAGAGGAGGACAGGCGTTCCTACGAGCAGTACTTC
>16|few|.|TRBJ2-1|TRBV9
CASSTQRQNPYNEQFF
TGTGCCAGCAGCACCCAACGACAAAACCCTTACAATGAGCAGTTCTTC
>17|few|TRBD2|TRBJ2-1|TRBV7-9
CASSLTAWASGNNEQFF
TGTGCCAGCAGCTTAACTGCTTGGGCTAGCGGGAACAATGAGCAGTTCTTC
>14|.|TRBD1|TRBJ1-2|TRBV11-2
CASSLGDRDYGYTF
TGTGCCAGCAGCTTAGGGGACAGGGACTATGGCTACACCTTC